These 24 T cell receptor beta chains share one sample of origin, sequenced in a study of blood T cell repertoires in COVID-19. This table comes from immunoSEQ multiplex PCR, and its TCRdb copy is limited to in-frame clones, with some not included. The table lists under 200,000 clones, approximately 81% of them singletons. Sequencing was done on a sample of PBMCs or T cells enriched from blood (not recorded which). The receptor set was obtained from a woman in her thirties or forties with acute COVID-19.

This chain uses TRBV5-4 with TRBJ2-2; 12 bases agree with TRBD2. The J segment lost 4 bases and the V segment lost 1 base, leaving 2 bases of the junction unmatched. The germline CDR1 and CDR2 sequences are SGHNT and YYREEE (reference sequence). This CDR3 is built from 16 residues. The CDR3 region is CASSLLAGGSTGELFF. The CDR3 DNA sequence: TGTGCCAGCAGCTTGCTAGCGGGAGGGTCCACCGGGGAGCTGTTTTTT.

This chain connects TRBV24-1 to TRBJ2-1, with D perhaps matching TRBD1 (5 bases). The CDR3 is made up of 16 amino acids. Germline V lookup: CDR1 KGHDR, CDR2 SFDVKD. V shed 3 bases and J shed 1 base, with 12 bases lying between them. CDR3 sequence (DNA): TGTGCCACCAGTGATGGACATTCCCTTTCCTACAATGAGCAGTTCTTC. Its translation is CATSDGHSLSYNEQFF.

The J gene is TRBJ2-1, the V gene TRBV2; 7 positions agree with TRBD1. This CDR3 region has 20 residues. Germline loops: CDR1 SNHLY, CDR2 FYNNEI. V was pared by 4 bases and J by 0 bases, with 18 bases of the junction left unmatched. The CDR3 spells CASSGNRGSPFLSSYNEQFF. The CDR3 DNA follows: TGTGCCAGCAGTGGGAACAGGGGAAGTCCTTTTTTAAGCTCCTACAATGAGCAGTTCTTC.

This clone was observed at least ten times. A read error may produce the germline difference seen at one junction end. This chain uses TRBV6-5 with TRBJ1-1; D may be TRBD1 (6 bases). Germline V gives CDR1 MNHEY, CDR2 SVGAGI. CDR3 length equals 14 residues. This CDR3 reads CASGYQGLNTEAFF. The CDR3 region has the DNA TGTGCCAGCGGTTATCAGGGGCTGAACACTGAAGCTTTCTTT.

V usage is TRBV19 and J usage is TRBJ2-7; 11 positions match TRBD2. This CDR3 is built from 15 residues. Germline V gives CDR1 LNHDA, CDR2 SQIVND (reference sequence). With 6 bases clipped from V and 0 bases from J, the junction kept 4 bases outside the gene matches. CDR3: CASRLAGGSSYEQYF. CDR3 in DNA: TGTGCCAGTAGATTAGCGGGAGGGAGCTCCTACGAGCAGTACTTC.

This rearrangement joins TRBV19 to TRBJ1-4; possibly TRBD1 for D (6 bases). The V gene's germline CDR1 is LNHDA and CDR2 SQIVND (reference sequence). Trimming cost V 6 bases and J 7 bases, with 21 bases left between them. The CDR3 is 16 residues long. The CDR3 protein is CASSLFVGQLGEKLFF. In nucleotides, the CDR3 is TGTGCCAGTAGCCTATTCGTCGGACAGCTCGGTGAAAAACTGTTTTTT.

The chain joins TRBV10-3 to TRBJ2-1; 10 positions match TRBD2. CDR1 is ENHRY, CDR2 SYGVKD, per germline. After removal of 7 bases from V and 6 bases from J, the junction contained 6 bases not matched to a gene. The CDR3 loop spans 14 amino acids. CDR3 nucleotides: TGTGCCATCAACGAGCGGGAGGGAACCAATGAGCAGTTCTTC. Translation: CAINEREGTNEQFF.

The CDR3 nucleotides are TGTGCCAGCAGCCAAAACAGGGGAGGAGAGACCCAGTACTTC. It is translated as CASSQNRGGETQYF. This chain links TRBV3-1 (or the pseudogene TRBV3-2) with TRBJ2-5, with a weak D call TRBD1 (7 bases). The V gene lost 2 bases and the J gene lost 4 bases, with 11 bases spanning the gap. Germline V gives CDR1 LGHDT, CDR2 YNNKEL (reference sequence). The CDR3 runs 14 residues.

The chain couples TRBV19 to TRBJ1-1; possibly TRBD1 for D (6 bases). Germline-derived CDR1 and CDR2 are LNHDA and SQIVND (reference sequence). The CDR3 has 14 residues. With 6 bases removed from V and 1 base from J, the gap between germline ends came to 12 bases. As DNA, the CDR3 is TGTGCCAGTAGCCCACAGGGTGGGAACACTGAAGCTTTCTTT. Amino acids: CASSPQGGNTEAFF.

This clone showed up many times. CDR3 sequence (DNA): TGTGCCAGCAGTTACGGGGGACAGGTGACGACTGAAGCTTTCTTT. It yields the protein CASSYGGQVTTEAFF. The J gene is TRBJ1-1, the V gene TRBV6-5; 8 bases match TRBD1. Germline V gene lookup returns CDR1 MNHEY and CDR2 SVGAGI. With V trimmed by 2 bases and J by 5 bases, 7 bases remained unmatched. This CDR3 comprises 15 residues.

The chain has TRBV11-3 and TRBJ2-1; 9 bases match TRBD2. The CDR3 is 15 residues long. CDR1 is SGHNT, CDR2 YENEEA, per germline. Unmatched junction bases numbered 6, after V lost 5 bases and J lost 4 bases. The chain's CDR3 is CASSQLAGGYNEQFF. The CDR3 bases are TGTGCCAGCAGCCAACTAGCGGGCGGGTACAATGAGCAGTTCTTC.

The J gene is TRBJ2-1, the V gene TRBV3-1 (or the pseudogene TRBV3-2); D uncertain. The germline V gene encodes CDR1 LGHDT and CDR2 YNNKEL (reference sequence). This CDR3 is 14 amino acids long. V was shortened by 4 bases and J by 6 bases, with 13 bases between the two germline ends. CDR3 nucleotides: TGTGCCAGCAGCCCAGCCGGAAGGAGCAATGAGCAGTTCTTC. Its protein product is CASSPAGRSNEQFF.

The rearrangement links TRBV4-2 to TRBJ2-5; no clear D. This CDR3 region has 14 residues. Per the germline V gene, CDR1 is LGHNA and CDR2 is YNFKEQ. With 1 base removed from V and 0 bases from J, the gap between germline ends came to 6 bases. Written as DNA, the CDR3 is TGTGCCAGCAGCCAAGTTGGCAACCAAGAGACCCAGTACTTC. Residues: CASSQVGNQETQYF.

This clone has only a few counts. The rearrangement joins TRBV2 to TRBJ2-1; the D is unclear. The CDR3 extends over 11 amino acids. Germline CDR1 and CDR2: SNHLY and FYNNEI. The V end was cut by 1 base, the J end by 9 bases, with 4 bases between. The CDR3 protein is CASSEGGEQFF. CDR3 nucleotide sequence: TGTGCCAGCAGTGAAGGCGGTGAGCAGTTCTTC.

J is TRBJ2-2 and V is TRBV7-2; D not resolved. Germline loops: CDR1 SGHTA, CDR2 FQGNSA. CDR3 size: 15 residues. V lost 3 bases to trimming and J lost 0 bases, with 8 bases between them. The CDR3 sequence: CASSFYRANTGELFF. DNA of the CDR3: TGTGCCAGCAGCTTCTATAGAGCGAACACCGGGGAGCTGTTTTTT.

This clone was seen only a few times. V is TRBV5-1 and J is TRBJ1-2; 10 bases line up with TRBD1. The CDR3 length is 16 residues. CDR1 SGHRS and CDR2 YFSETQ come from the germline V gene. The trim removed 0 bases at V and 6 bases at J, leaving 8 bases unmatched. The CDR3 nucleotides read TGCGCCAGCAGCTTGGAGGGGTCCGACAGGGGGCATGGCTACACCTTC. Its protein product is CASSLEGSDRGHGYTF. Using reference TRBV5-1 and TRBJ1-2 for the parts outside the CDR3, the full variable domain is KAGVTQTPRYLIKTRGQQVTLSCSPISGHRSVSWYQQTPGQGLQFLFEYFSETQRNKGNFPGRFSGRQFSNSRSEMNVSTLELGDSALYLCASSLEGSDRGHGYTFGSGTRLTVV.

This chain links TRBV5-6 with TRBJ1-5; 10 bases are a match to TRBD1. The germline V gene encodes CDR1 SGHDT and CDR2 YYEEEE. With 4 bases clipped from V and 7 bases from J, the junction kept 8 bases outside the gene matches. The CDR3 length is 15 residues. CDR3 nucleotide sequence: TGTGCCAGCAGCCGGGGACAGGGGATCGCCCAGCCCCAGCATTTT. Its translation is CASSRGQGIAQPQHF. Using reference TRBV5-6 and TRBJ1-5 for the parts outside the CDR3, the full variable domain is DAGVTQSPTHLIKTRGQQVTLRCSPKSGHDTVSWYQQALGQGPQFIFQYYEEEERQRGNFPDRFSGHQFPNYSSELNVNALLLGDSALYLCASSRGQGIAQPQHFGDGTRLSIL.

The CDR3 spells CASSQGSRGRPKNEQFF. CDR3 bases: TGTGCCAGCAGCCAAGGGAGTCGCGGGAGGCCTAAAAATGAGCAGTTCTTC. The genes are TRBV3-1 (or the pseudogene TRBV3-2) and TRBJ2-1, with 8 bases that match TRBD2. CDR3 size: 17 residues. Germline V lookup: CDR1 LGHDT, CDR2 YNNKEL (reference sequence). V gave up 1 base and J gave up 7 bases; unmatched junction bases: 12.

The gene calls are TRBV6-4 and TRBJ2-1, with 10 positions matching TRBD2. Germline trimming cut 5 bases from V and 0 bases from J; bases unmatched to any gene: 4. CDR1 MRHNA and CDR2 SNTAGT come from the germline V gene. The length of the CDR3 is 16 residues. The DNA for the CDR3 is TGTGCCAGCAGTCCTAGCGGGAGAAGCTCCTACAATGAGCAGTTCTTC. Amino acid sequence: CASSPSGRSSYNEQFF.

This clone was counted only a few times. The chain uses TRBV5-1 and TRBJ1-4, with 8 bases lining up with TRBD1. CDR3 length equals 14 residues. V lost 5 bases, J lost 8 bases, and 8 bases stayed unmatched. CDR1 and CDR2 (germline): SGHRS, YFSETQ. CDR3 region: CASSMGQVEEKLFF. As DNA, the CDR3 is TGCGCCAGCAGTATGGGACAGGTAGAGGAAAAACTGTTTTTT.

This clone was seen a single time. CDR3 loop: CASSLVFDRGRENTEAFF. The CDR3, as DNA: TGTGCCAGCAGCTTAGTTTTTGACAGGGGGCGGGAGAACACTGAAGCTTTCTTT. The rearrangement uses TRBV7-9 and TRBJ1-1, with TRBD1 identical over 10 bases. V lost 1 base to trimming and J lost 1 base; unmatched junction nucleotides: 9. CDR1 is SEHNR, CDR2 FQNEAQ, per germline (reference sequence). The CDR3 is made up of 18 amino acids.

V gene TRBV2 combines with J gene TRBJ2-1, with 11 bases matching TRBD2. V trimming: 3 bases; J trimming: 9 bases; junction bases outside the gene matches: 7. Germline values: CDR1 SNHLY, CDR2 FYNNEI. This CDR3 is built from 15 residues. The CDR3 region has the DNA TGTGCCAGCAGTGACACTAGCGGGAGTAGGGGTGAGCAGTTCTTC. Amino acids: CASSDTSGSRGEQFF.

With regard to this clone: Because the CDR3's place on the DNA is in doubt, the DNA is left out and the CDR3 is given as listed by TCRdb. The CDR3 region is CASSPVGQGALGTEAFF. The gene calls are TRBV21-1 and TRBJ1-1; the table's D gene call, TRBD1, was not cross checked with the DNA. TRBV21-1 is designated a pseudogene. The CDR3 is 17 amino acids long, termini counted.

This chain links TRBV3-1 (or the pseudogene TRBV3-2) with TRBJ2-7; 8 bases agree with TRBD1. With 0 bases clipped from V and 6 bases from J, the junction kept 10 bases outside the gene matches. This CDR3 has 16 residues. Germline V gene lookup returns CDR1 LGHDT and CDR2 YNNKEL (reference sequence). The CDR3 region has the DNA TGTGCCAGCAGCCAAGATGAGTCCCAGGGGGCGGGCGAGCAGTACTTC. Translated, it gives CASSQDESQGAGEQYF.